This TCR beta chain is drawn from a study of T cells in Graves' hyperthyroidism and ophthalmopathy. PBMCs were collected from an approximately 10 ml volume of fresh peripheral blood. This clonotype was detected a few times. Per the germline V gene, CDR1 is SGHRS and CDR2 is YFSETQ. J lost 9 bases, V lost 2 bases, and 12 bases had no gene match. The CDR3 runs 16 residues. Amplification targeted TCR beta CDR3 regions from RNA transcripts. The study used the HTBI primer set for a first-round RT-PCR of the TCR CDR3. Via MiXCR, TCRdb re-called the multiplex PCR reads, giving one row per CDR3 protein. The table has around 700,000 distinct CDR3 sequences, about 17% seen once.

The chain carries TRBV5-1 and TRBJ1-1; 11 bases fit TRBD1. This receptor was identified in a woman aged 50 to 60 with Graves' hyperthyroidism that later progressed to Graves' ophthalmopathy. The sample was blood. CDR3 DNA sequence: TGCGCCAGCAGCTTTGGGGTGGGACAGGGGGTAAAACAAGCTTTCTTT. It translates to CASSFGVGQGVKQAFF. Complete variable domain (other parts from reference TRBV5-1 and TRBJ1-1): KAGVTQTPRYLIKTRGQQVTLSCSPISGHRSVSWYQQTPGQGLQFLFEYFSETQRNKGNFPGRFSGRQFSNSRSEMNVSTLELGDSALYLCASSFGVGQGVKQAFFGQGTRLTVV.